The entry below gives a single T cell receptor beta chain sequence along with its context. Its antigen is still unknown. This CDR3 has 13 amino acids. V shed 6 bases and J shed 3 bases, with 12 bases lying between them. Germline CDR1 MNHNY, CDR2 SVGAGI (reference sequence). The data derive from a study of T cell repertoires in cytomegalovirus infection. Looking at the study overall: Indications of both CMV infection and matching HLA type were provided by public TCR beta signatures. Study-wide results and caveats: HLA-C-restricted CMV-specific TCR beta clonotypes were dominant in the ex vivo response. Cumulative public TCR beta family frequency identified carriers of CMV plus the relevant HLA.

Each CDR3 protein gets one entry after TCRdb re-called the reads with MiXCR. Of some 120,000 distinct CDR3 sequences listed, around 30% are singletons. This chain connects TRBV6-6 to TRBJ2-7; D ambiguous. Sample: CD8+ T cells from cultured PBMCs, taken from culture after CMV antigen stimulation. The source is a human donor in good health (CMV status not recorded). Some clones in this sample may be carry-over from other donors' samples. CDR3 DNA: TGTGCCAGCAGCCGTGGATTCGGCTACGAGCAGTACTTC. Encoded protein: CASSRGFGYEQYF.